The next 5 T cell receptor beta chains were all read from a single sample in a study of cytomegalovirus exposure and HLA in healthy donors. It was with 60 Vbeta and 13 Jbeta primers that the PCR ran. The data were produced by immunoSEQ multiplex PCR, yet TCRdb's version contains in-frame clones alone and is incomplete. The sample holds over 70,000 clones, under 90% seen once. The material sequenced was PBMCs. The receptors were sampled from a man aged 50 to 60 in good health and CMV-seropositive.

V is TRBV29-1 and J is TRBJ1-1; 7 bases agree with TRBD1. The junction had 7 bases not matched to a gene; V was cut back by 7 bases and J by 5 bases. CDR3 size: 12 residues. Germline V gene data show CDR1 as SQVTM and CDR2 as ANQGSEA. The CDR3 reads CSADRAGTEAFF. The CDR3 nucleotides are TGCAGCGCCGACAGGGCAGGGACTGAAGCTTTCTTT. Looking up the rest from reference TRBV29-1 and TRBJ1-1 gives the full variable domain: SAVISQKPSRDICQRGTSLTIQCQVDSQVTMMFWYRQQPGQSLTLIATANQGSEATYESGFVIDKFPISRPNLTFSTLTVSNMSPEDSSIYLCSADRAGTEAFFGQGTRLTVV.

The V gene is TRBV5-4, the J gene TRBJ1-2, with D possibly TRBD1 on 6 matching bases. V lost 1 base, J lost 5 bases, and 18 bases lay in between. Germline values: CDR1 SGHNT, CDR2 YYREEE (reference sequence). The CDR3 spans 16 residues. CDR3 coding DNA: TGTGCCAGCAGCTTGAGGGGGATGCACTGGAGTTATGGCTACACCTTC. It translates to CASSLRGMHWSYGYTF.

The CDR3, as DNA: TGTGCCAGCAGCCCCTCGTGGGCAGGGGCCCTCTTGGGTTCTGGAAACACCATATATTTT. This gives the protein CASSPSWAGALLGSGNTIYF. The V and J genes are TRBV5-5 and TRBJ1-3, with D perhaps matching TRBD1 (6 bases). Trimming left V 4 bases short and J 1 base short, with 27 bases between. The germline gives CDR1 SGHKS, CDR2 YYEKEE (reference sequence). The CDR3 has 20 amino acids. The variable domain in full, completed from reference TRBV5-5 and TRBJ1-3, reads DAGVTQSPTHLIKTRGQQVTLRCSPISGHKSVSWYQQVLGQGPQFIFQYYEKEERGRGNFPDRFSARQFPNYSSELNVNALLLGDSALYLCASSPSWAGALLGSGNTIYFGEGSWLTVV.

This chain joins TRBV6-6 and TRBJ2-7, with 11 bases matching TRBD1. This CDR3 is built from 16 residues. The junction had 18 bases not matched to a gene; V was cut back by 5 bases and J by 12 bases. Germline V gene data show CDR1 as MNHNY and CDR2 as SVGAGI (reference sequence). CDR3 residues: CASSPPTGTGGRAGYF. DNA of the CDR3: TGTGCCAGCAGTCCTCCCACCGGGACAGGGGGTAGAGCTGGGTACTTC.

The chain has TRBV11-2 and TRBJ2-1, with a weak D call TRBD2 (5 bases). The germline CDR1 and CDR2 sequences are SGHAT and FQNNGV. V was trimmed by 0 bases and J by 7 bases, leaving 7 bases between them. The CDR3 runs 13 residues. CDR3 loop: CASSLDRENEQFF. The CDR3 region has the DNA TGTGCCAGCAGCTTAGATAGGGAGAATGAGCAGTTCTTC.